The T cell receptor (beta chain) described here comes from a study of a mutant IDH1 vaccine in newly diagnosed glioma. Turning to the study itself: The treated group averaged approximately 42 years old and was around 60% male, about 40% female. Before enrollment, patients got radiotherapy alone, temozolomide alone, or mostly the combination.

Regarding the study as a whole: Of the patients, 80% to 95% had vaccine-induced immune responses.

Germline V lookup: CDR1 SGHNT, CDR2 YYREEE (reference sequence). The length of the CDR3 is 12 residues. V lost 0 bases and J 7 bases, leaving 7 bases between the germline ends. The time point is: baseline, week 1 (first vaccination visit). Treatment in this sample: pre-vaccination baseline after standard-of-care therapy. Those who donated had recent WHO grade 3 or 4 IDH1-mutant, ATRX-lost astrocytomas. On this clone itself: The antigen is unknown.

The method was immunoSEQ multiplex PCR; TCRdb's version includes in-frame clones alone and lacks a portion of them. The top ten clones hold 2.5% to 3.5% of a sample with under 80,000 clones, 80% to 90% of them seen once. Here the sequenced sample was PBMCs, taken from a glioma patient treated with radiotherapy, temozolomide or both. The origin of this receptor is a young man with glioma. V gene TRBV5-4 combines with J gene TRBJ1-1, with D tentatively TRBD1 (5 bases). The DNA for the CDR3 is TGTGCCAGCAGCTTGGCAAGGGGTGAAGCTTTCTTT. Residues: CASSLARGEAFF.